What follows describes a single TCR beta chain. The antigen is unknown. The sample comes from a study of CD8 T cells in ankylosing spondylitis. Study results and limitations: Earlier work had already found some motif variants in reactive arthritis synovial fluid and blood. What seemed typical of ankylosing spondylitis blood was a TCR beta motif built from about eight highly homologous variants.

TCR beta libraries were made by quantitative 5'-RACE with molecular barcodes. Each CDR3 protein is one row after TCRdb ran MiXCR on the 5' RACE reads. The sample has approximately 220,000 distinct CDR3 sequences; under 30% are singletons. This receptor was taken from a male donor with ankylosing spondylitis or in good health (not recorded which). Source material: blood, either unsorted or a sorted T cell fraction (not recorded which).

Here the CDR3 DNA reads TGCAGTGCTAGAGTCCCGGGACAGGGGATCGGCGAGCAGTACTTC. This translates into CSARVPGQGIGEQYF. The V gene is TRBV20-1, the J gene TRBJ2-7; the match to TRBD1 covers 10 bases. This CDR3 is 15 amino acids long. Germline V gene sequence: CDR1 DFQATT, CDR2 SNEGSKA (reference sequence). Trimming removed 1 base from V and 6 bases from J; junction bases left unmatched: 9.